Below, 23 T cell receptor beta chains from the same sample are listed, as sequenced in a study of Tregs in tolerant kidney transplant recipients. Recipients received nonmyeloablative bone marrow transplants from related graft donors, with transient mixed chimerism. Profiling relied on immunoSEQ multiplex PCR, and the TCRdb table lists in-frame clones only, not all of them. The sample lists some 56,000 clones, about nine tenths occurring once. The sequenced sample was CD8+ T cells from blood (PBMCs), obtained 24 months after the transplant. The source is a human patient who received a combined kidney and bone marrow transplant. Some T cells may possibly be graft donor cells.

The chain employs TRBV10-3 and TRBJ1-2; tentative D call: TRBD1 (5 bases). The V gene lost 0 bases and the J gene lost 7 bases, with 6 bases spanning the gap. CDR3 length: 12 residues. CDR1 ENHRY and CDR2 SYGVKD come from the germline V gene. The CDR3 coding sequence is TGTGCCATCAGTGAGTCAGGGGCTGGCTACACCTTC. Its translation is CAISESGAGYTF.

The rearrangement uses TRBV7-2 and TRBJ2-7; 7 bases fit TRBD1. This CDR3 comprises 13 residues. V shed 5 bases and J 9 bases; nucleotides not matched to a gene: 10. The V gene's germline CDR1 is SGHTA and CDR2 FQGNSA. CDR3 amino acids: CASSLTLTGWQYF. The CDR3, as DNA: TGTGCCAGCAGCCTGACCCTGACAGGGTGGCAGTACTTC.

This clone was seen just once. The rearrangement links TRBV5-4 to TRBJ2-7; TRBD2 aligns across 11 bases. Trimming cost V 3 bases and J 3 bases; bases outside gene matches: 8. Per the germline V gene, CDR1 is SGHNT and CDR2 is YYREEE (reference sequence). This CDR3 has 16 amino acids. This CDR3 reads CASSSLLAGALYEQYF. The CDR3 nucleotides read TGTGCCAGCAGCTCGTTACTAGCGGGAGCTCTCTACGAGCAGTACTTC.

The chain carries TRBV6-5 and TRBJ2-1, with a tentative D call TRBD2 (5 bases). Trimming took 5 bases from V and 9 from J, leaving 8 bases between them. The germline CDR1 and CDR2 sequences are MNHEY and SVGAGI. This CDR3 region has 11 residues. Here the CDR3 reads CASSQDSEQFF. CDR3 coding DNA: TGTGCCAGCAGTCAGGACTCTGAGCAGTTCTTC.

CDR3 region: CATSHRTYSGNTIYF. The CDR3 bases are TGTGCCACCAGCCACAGGACATACTCTGGAAACACCATATATTTT. The chain combines TRBV15 with TRBJ1-3; the D gene is possibly TRBD1 (5 bases). The CDR3 is 15 residues long. The germline V gene encodes CDR1 LNHNV and CDR2 YYDKDF (reference sequence). Trimming took 5 bases from V and 0 from J, leaving 11 bases between them.

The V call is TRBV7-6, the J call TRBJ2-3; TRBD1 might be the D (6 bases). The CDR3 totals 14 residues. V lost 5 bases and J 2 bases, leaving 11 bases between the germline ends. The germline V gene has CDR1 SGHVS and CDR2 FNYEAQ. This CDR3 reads CASSLRDNTDTQYF. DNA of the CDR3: TGTGCCAGCAGCCTCCGGGACAACACAGATACGCAGTATTTT. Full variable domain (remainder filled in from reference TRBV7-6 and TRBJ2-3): GAGVSQSPRYKVTKRGQDVALRCDPISGHVSLYWYRQALGQGPEFLTYFNYEAQQDKSGLPNDRFSAERPEGSISTLTIQRTEQRDSAMYRCASSLRDNTDTQYFGPGTRLTVL.

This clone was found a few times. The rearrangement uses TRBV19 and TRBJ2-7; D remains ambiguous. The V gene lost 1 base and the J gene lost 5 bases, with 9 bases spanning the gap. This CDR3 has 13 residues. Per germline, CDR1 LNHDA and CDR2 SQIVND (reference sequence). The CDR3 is CASSIASLNEQYF. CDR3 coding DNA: TGTGCCAGTAGTATAGCCAGTCTGAACGAGCAGTACTTC.

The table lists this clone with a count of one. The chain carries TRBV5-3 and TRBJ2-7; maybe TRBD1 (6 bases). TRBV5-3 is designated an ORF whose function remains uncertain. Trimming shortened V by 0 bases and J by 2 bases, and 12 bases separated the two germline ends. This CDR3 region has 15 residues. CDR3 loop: CARSLGGRRPYEQYF. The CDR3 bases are TGTGCCAGAAGCTTGGGGGGGCGTAGGCCCTACGAGCAGTACTTC.

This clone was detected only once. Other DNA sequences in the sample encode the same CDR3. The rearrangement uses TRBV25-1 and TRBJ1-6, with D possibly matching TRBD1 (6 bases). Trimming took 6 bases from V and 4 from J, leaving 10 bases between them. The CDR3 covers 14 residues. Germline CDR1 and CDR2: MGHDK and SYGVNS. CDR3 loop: CASREDSYNSPLHF. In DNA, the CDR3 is TGTGCCAGCAGAGAGGACAGTTATAATTCACCCCTCCACTTT.

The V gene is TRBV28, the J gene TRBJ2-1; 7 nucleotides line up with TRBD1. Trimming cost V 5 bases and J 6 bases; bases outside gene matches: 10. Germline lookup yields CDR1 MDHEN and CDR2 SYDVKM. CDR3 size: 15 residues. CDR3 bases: TGTGCCAGCAGTCTACTTCCTGGACAGGTCAATGAGCAGTTCTTC. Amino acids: CASSLLPGQVNEQFF.

This CDR3 reads CASSSSGSYEQYF. In nucleotides, the CDR3 is TGTGCCAGCAGTTCCAGCGGGAGCTACGAGCAGTACTTC. J is TRBJ2-7 and V is TRBV27, with TRBD2 matching over 8 bases. From germline, CDR1 is MNHEY and CDR2 SMNVEV (reference sequence). The CDR3 is made up of 13 amino acids. The ends lost 4 bases at V and 3 bases at J; junction bases unmatched: 2.

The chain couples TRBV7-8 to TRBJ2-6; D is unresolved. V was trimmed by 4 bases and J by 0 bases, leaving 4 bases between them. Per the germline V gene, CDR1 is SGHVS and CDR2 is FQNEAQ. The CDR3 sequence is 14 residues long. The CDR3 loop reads CASSSFSGANVLTF. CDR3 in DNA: TGTGCCAGCAGCTCCTTCTCTGGGGCCAACGTCCTGACTTTC. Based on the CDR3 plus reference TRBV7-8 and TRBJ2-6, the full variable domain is GAGVSQSPRYKVAKRGQDVALRCDPISGHVSLFWYQQALGQGPEFLTYFQNEAQLDKSGLPSDRFFAERPEGSVSTLKIQRTQQEDSAVYLCASSSFSGANVLTFGAGSRLTVL.

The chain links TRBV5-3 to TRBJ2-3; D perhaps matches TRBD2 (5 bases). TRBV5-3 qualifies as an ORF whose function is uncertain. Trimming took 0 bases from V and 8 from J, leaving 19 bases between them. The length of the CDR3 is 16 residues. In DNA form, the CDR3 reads TGTGCCAGAAGCTTGGACACTAGGATTGGGCTCGGTACGCAGTATTTT. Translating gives CARSLDTRIGLGTQYF.

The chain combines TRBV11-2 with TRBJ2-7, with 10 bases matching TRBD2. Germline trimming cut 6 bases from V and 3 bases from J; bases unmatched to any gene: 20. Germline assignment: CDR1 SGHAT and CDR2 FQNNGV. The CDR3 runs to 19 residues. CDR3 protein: CASRSRGLAGVSRGYEQYF. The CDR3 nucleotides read TGTGCCAGCAGATCACGAGGGCTAGCGGGGGTGTCCCGAGGCTACGAGCAGTACTTC.

Here the CDR3 DNA reads TGTGCCAGCAGCTTAGAGAGGGGGCCGTGGGGAAACACCATATATTTT. It codes for CASSLERGPWGNTIYF. The chain combines TRBV11-2 with TRBJ1-3, with TRBD1 identical over 7 bases. Germline CDR1 SGHAT, CDR2 FQNNGV. V gave up 0 bases and J gave up 4 bases; unmatched junction bases: 6. This CDR3 spans 16 amino acids.

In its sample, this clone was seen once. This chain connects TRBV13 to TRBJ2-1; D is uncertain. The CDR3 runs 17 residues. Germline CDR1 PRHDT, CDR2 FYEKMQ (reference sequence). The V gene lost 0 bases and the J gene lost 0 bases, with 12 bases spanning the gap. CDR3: CASSLGAAYSSYNEQFF. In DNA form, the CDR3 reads TGTGCCAGCAGCTTAGGGGCAGCGTATAGCTCCTACAATGAGCAGTTCTTC.

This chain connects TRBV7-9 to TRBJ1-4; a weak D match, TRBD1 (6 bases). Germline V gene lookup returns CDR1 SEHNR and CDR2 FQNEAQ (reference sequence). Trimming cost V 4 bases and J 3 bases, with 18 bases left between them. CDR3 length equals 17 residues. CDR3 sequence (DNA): TGTGCCAGCAGCTCATCCACAGGGAGTGGGTCTAATGAAAAACTGTTTTTT. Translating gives CASSSSTGSGSNEKLFF.

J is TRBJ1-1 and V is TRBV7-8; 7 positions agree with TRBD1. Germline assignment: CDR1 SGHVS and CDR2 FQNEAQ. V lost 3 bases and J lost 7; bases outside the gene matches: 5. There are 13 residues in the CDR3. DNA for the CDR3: TGTGCCAGCAGCTTTAAACAGGGGAGTGAAGCTTTCTTT. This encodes CASSFKQGSEAFF. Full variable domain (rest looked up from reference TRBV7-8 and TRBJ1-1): GAGVSQSPRYKVAKRGQDVALRCDPISGHVSLFWYQQALGQGPEFLTYFQNEAQLDKSGLPSDRFFAERPEGSVSTLKIQRTQQEDSAVYLCASSFKQGSEAFFGQGTRLTVV.

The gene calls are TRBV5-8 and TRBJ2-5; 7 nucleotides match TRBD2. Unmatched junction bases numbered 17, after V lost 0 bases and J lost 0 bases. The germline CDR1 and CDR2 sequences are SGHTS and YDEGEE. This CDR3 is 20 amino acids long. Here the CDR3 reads CASSLEGHREWEGYQETQYF. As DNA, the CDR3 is TGTGCCAGCAGCTTGGAGGGCCATAGGGAATGGGAGGGGTACCAAGAGACCCAGTACTTC.

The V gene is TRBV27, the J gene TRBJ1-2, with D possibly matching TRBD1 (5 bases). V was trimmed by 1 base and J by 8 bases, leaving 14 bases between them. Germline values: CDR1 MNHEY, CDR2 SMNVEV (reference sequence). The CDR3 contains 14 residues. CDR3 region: CASSLLGGGRGYTF. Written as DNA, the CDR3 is TGTGCCAGCAGTTTATTGGGGGGTGGAAGAGGCTACACCTTC.

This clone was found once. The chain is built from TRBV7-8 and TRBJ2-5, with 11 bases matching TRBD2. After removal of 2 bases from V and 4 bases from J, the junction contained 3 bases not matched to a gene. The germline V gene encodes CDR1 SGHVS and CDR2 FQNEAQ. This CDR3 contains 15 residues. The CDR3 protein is CASSLTSGGGETQYF. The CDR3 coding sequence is TGTGCCAGCAGCTTAACTAGCGGGGGCGGAGAGACCCAGTACTTC.

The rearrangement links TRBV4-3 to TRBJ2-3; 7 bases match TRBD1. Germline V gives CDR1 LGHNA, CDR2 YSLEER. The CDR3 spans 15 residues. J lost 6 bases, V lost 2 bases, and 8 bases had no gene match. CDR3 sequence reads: CASSQLSGGFDTQYF. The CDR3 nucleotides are TGCGCCAGCAGCCAACTTTCAGGGGGTTTTGATACGCAGTATTTT.

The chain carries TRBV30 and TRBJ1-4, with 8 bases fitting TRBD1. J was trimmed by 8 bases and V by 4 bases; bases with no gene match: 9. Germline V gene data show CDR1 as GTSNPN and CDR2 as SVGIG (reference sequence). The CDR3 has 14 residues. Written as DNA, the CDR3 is TGTGCCTGGAAAAGACAGGGGAGGAAAGAAAAACTGTTTTTT. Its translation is CAWKRQGRKEKLFF.